Here is one T cell receptor beta chain with its context. In the original workflow: Amplification from reference gene primers served as the basis for estimated nucleated cell counts. Data came from immunoSEQ multiplex PCR; TCRdb stores just in-frame clones and leaves some out. The V and J calls and the clone size are those of that table, but D and trimming were determined from the DNA. The sample shows some 11,000 clones, around 80% of them seen only once. The data stem from a study of blood T cell repertoires in COVID-19. Overall study: Acute and convalescent COVID-19 specimens originated in the United States, Italy and Spain. T cells, B-cell-depleted T cells, or PBMCs supplied cDNA or gDNA.

The CDR3 length is 15 residues. Per germline, CDR1 SGDLS and CDR2 YYNGEE. Deletions cut 0 bases from V and 10 bases from J, with 17 bases between. The TCR originated in a man aged 80 or over with acute or convalescent COVID-19. The sequenced material came from peripheral blood. The chain has TRBV9 and TRBJ2-1, with a possible D match to TRBD2 (6 bases). CDR3: CASSVVGFWGEEQFF. CDR3 nucleotides: TGTGCCAGCAGCGTAGTAGGGTTTTGGGGGGAAGAGCAGTTCTTC.